A single sample is the source of the 15 T cell receptor beta chains below, sequenced in a study of T-cell reconstitution after alpha-beta-depleted transplantation in children. Preparing the TCRbeta library involved the use of unique molecular identifiers. TCRdb reprocessed the PCR reads with MiXCR, giving one entry per CDR3 protein. Of around 490,000 distinct CDR3 sequences listed, 10% to 12% are singletons. The source was PBMCs, mostly from graft donor cells, collected 180 days after TCRalphabeta/CD19-depleted stem cell transplant. All receptors come from a female patient between 2 and 15 years old who had a stem cell transplant for aplastic anemia, so the T cells may come from the graft donor.

This clonotype was seen more than once but under ten times. This rearrangement joins TRBV11-2 to TRBJ2-7; 7 bases agree with TRBD1. This CDR3 is built from 15 residues. The J segment lost 3 bases and the V segment lost 0 bases, leaving 5 bases of the junction unmatched. From germline, CDR1 is SGHAT and CDR2 FQNNGV. The DNA of the CDR3 is TGTGCCAGCAGCTTAGAGGACAGGATCTTCTACGAGCAGTACTTC. Residues: CASSLEDRIFYEQYF.

This clonotype has at least ten counts. V usage is TRBV20-1 and J usage is TRBJ2-1; no clear D gene. The CDR3 runs 14 residues. Germline CDR1 is DFQATT and CDR2 is SNEGSKA (reference sequence). Trimming took 0 bases from V and 4 from J, leaving 10 bases between them. This CDR3 is CSARDQDSYNEQFF. CDR3 nucleotides: TGCAGTGCTAGAGACCAAGACTCATACAATGAGCAGTTCTTC.

The chain is built from TRBV9 and TRBJ2-1; possible D gene TRBD1, 5 bases. V was clipped by 4 bases and J by 7 bases, with 12 bases between them. The CDR3 has 13 amino acids. Germline values: CDR1 SGDLS, CDR2 YYNGEE. In DNA form, the CDR3 reads TGTGCCAGCAGCACCCTCCCAGGGAATGAGCAGTTCTTC. The encoded protein is CASSTLPGNEQFF.

In this sample, this clonotype turned up many times. V gene TRBV6-5 combines with J gene TRBJ2-3; D uncertain. V lost 0 bases and J lost 2, with 9 bases in between. CDR1 is MNHEY, CDR2 SVGAGI, per germline. The CDR3 length is 15 residues. This CDR3 reads CASSYSSTLTDTQYF. The CDR3 DNA reads as TGTGCCAGCAGTTACTCTTCTACCCTCACAGATACGCAGTATTTT.

The chain is built from TRBV20-1 and TRBJ2-1; 12 positions match TRBD2. This CDR3 has 15 amino acids. Germline V lookup: CDR1 DFQATT, CDR2 SNEGSKA (reference sequence). Trimming cost V 0 bases and J 7 bases; bases outside gene matches: 4. DNA of the CDR3: TGCAGTGCTAGAGAACCTAGCGGGAGGGTAAATGAGCAGTTCTTC. Translating it yields CSAREPSGRVNEQFF.

The chain joins TRBV20-1 to TRBJ1-5, with a weak D call TRBD1 (5 bases). This CDR3 comprises 17 residues. The V end lost 3 bases, the J end lost 1 base, and 19 bases lay between the germline ends. The V gene's germline CDR1 is DFQATT and CDR2 SNEGSKA (reference sequence). The CDR3 spells CSASSGRGDGSNQPQHF. The CDR3, as DNA: TGCAGTGCTAGTTCGGGGCGCGGGGATGGAAGCAATCAGCCCCAGCATTTT.

This clonotype came up many times. The chain carries TRBV29-1 and TRBJ2-1; 8 positions match TRBD1. The CDR3 is 14 amino acids. CDR1 SQVTM and CDR2 ANQGSEA come from the germline V gene. With V trimmed by 2 bases and J by 2 bases, 2 bases remained unmatched. CDR3 DNA sequence: TGCAGCGTTGAACCGGGACAGGCCTACAATGAGCAGTTCTTC. This sequence encodes CSVEPGQAYNEQFF.

This clonotype came up a few times. The chain joins TRBV4-1 to TRBJ2-1; D gene uncertain. The CDR3 loop spans 14 amino acids. V was cut by 0 bases and J by 7 bases, with 10 bases left in between. Per germline, CDR1 MGHRA and CDR2 YSYEKL. CDR3 sequence reads: CASSQDDAPNEQFF. The CDR3 coding sequence is TGCGCCAGCAGCCAAGACGACGCACCGAATGAGCAGTTCTTC.

The chain links TRBV7-2 to TRBJ2-2; 11 bases are shared with TRBD2. Per germline, CDR1 SGHTA and CDR2 FQGNSA. Trimming cost V 5 bases and J 0 bases; bases outside gene matches: 2. The CDR3 has 16 amino acids. In DNA, the CDR3 is TGTGCCAGCAGCCTTAGCGGGAGGGCGAACACCGGGGAGCTGTTTTTT. Translated: CASSLSGRANTGELFF. Using reference TRBV7-2 and TRBJ2-2 for the parts outside the CDR3, the full variable domain is GAGVSQSPSNKVTEKGKDVELRCDPISGHTALYWYRQSLGQGLEFLIYFQGNSAPDKSGLPSDRFSAERTGGSVSTLTIQRTQQEDSAVYLCASSLSGRANTGELFFGEGSRLTVL.

This clonotype was counted only a few times. The chain carries TRBV16 and TRBJ1-1, with 7 bases that match TRBD1. The germline CDR1 and CDR2 sequences are KGHSY and FQNENV. The CDR3 has 15 amino acids. After removal of 0 bases from V and 1 base from J, the junction contained 2 bases not matched to a gene. This chain's CDR3 is CASSQSDRWNTEAFF. Here the CDR3 DNA reads TGTGCCAGCAGCCAATCGGACAGGTGGAACACTGAAGCTTTCTTT. Based on the CDR3 plus reference TRBV16 and TRBJ1-1, the full variable domain is GEEVAQTPKHLVRGEGQKAKLYCAPIKGHSYVFWYQQVLKNEFKFLISFQNENVFDETGMPKERFSAKCLPNSPCSLEIQATKLEDSAVYFCASSQSDRWNTEAFFGQGTRLTVV.

The sample holds a few counts of this clonotype. The chain couples TRBV5-1 to TRBJ2-4; D not certain. Germline lookup yields CDR1 SGHRS and CDR2 YFSETQ. The CDR3 has 14 residues. V was clipped by 0 bases and J by 3 bases, with 7 bases between them. CDR3: CASSLAGIKNIQYF. The DNA of the CDR3 is TGCGCCAGCAGCTTGGCTGGTATCAAAAACATTCAGTACTTC.

The CDR3 loop is CASSRAYGGPTGELFF. In DNA, the CDR3 is TGCGCCAGCAGCCGGGCCTATGGAGGGCCGACCGGGGAGCTGTTTTTT. The genes are TRBV5-1 and TRBJ2-2; maybe TRBD2 (6 bases). Trimming cost V 4 bases and J 5 bases, with 18 bases left between them. This CDR3 has 16 residues. Germline V gives CDR1 SGHRS, CDR2 YFSETQ. Full variable domain (outside the CDR3, taken from reference TRBV5-1 and TRBJ2-2): KAGVTQTPRYLIKTRGQQVTLSCSPISGHRSVSWYQQTPGQGLQFLFEYFSETQRNKGNFPGRFSGRQFSNSRSEMNVSTLELGDSALYLCASSRAYGGPTGELFFGEGSRLTVL.

This clonotype came up many times. Written as DNA, the CDR3 is TGTGCCAGCAGCCCGACGACAGGGTTAAGCAATCAGCCCCAGCATTTT. It encodes CASSPTTGLSNQPQHF. This chain joins TRBV7-2 and TRBJ1-5, with 7 positions matching TRBD1. The CDR3 spans 16 residues. V lost 5 bases and J lost 1; bases outside the gene matches: 8. Germline CDR1 SGHTA, CDR2 FQGNSA.

This chain connects TRBV6-5 to TRBJ2-3; D may be TRBD1 (6 bases). CDR1 MNHEY and CDR2 SVGAGI come from the germline V gene. V was cut by 4 bases and J by 0 bases, with 11 bases left in between. The CDR3 sequence is 15 residues long. This chain's CDR3 is CASSSRQGSTDTQYF. The CDR3, as DNA: TGTGCCAGCAGTTCTAGGCAGGGGAGCACAGATACGCAGTATTTT.

V and J are TRBV20-1 and TRBJ1-1; D gene uncertain. In germline, CDR1 is DFQATT, CDR2 SNEGSKA (reference sequence). The CDR3 sequence is 12 residues long. The V end lost 2 bases, the J end lost 8 bases, and 12 bases lay between the germline ends. The CDR3 sequence is CSARTVQLEAFF. The CDR3 coding sequence is TGCAGTGCTAGAACGGTACAGCTCGAAGCTTTCTTT.